The 25 T cell receptor beta chains below come from one sample, sequenced in a study of CD4+ T cells in melanoma. Libraries were prepared by immunoSEQ multiplex PCR; TCRdb keeps only in-frame clonotypes and omits some of them. The top ten hold more than 1.5% of the sample, which has some 150,000 clones, nearly 95% seen once. The receptors were sampled from a human donor with melanoma.

Here the CDR3 reads CASSLAGSSGELFF. Written as DNA, the CDR3 is TGTGCCAGCAGCTTAGCAGGGTCCAGCGGGGAGCTGTTTTTT. J is TRBJ2-2 and V is TRBV7-9; unclear D gene. Trimming took off 0 bases at V and 7 bases at J, with 9 bases between the two ends. The CDR3 has 14 residues. Germline CDR1 SEHNR, CDR2 FQNEAQ (reference sequence).

The rearrangement links TRBV4-2 to TRBJ1-1; maybe TRBD1 (5 bases). Germline-derived CDR1 and CDR2 are LGHNA and YNFKEQ. Trimming left V 1 base short and J 4 bases short, with 13 bases between. The CDR3 has 15 residues. The CDR3 nucleotides read TGTGCCAGCAGCCAAGCAGTTCGACAGTTCACTGAAGCTTTCTTT. Its protein is CASSQAVRQFTEAFF.

The chain recombines TRBV2 with TRBJ2-1, with 11 bases aligning to TRBD2. V shed 6 bases, J shed 4 bases, and the junction held 5 bases outside the gene matches. Germline V gene data show CDR1 as SNHLY and CDR2 as FYNNEI. This CDR3 has 15 amino acids. DNA for the CDR3: TGTGCCAGCAGGCGGGGACTAGCGGAATACAATGAGCAGTTCTTC. Protein product: CASRRGLAEYNEQFF.

The chain links TRBV6-1 to TRBJ2-5; 9 positions agree with TRBD2. In germline, CDR1 is MNHNS, CDR2 SASEGT. V lost 1 base to trimming and J lost 5 bases; unmatched junction nucleotides: 8. The CDR3 is 16 residues long. The CDR3 loop reads CASSEEWRGGRETQYF. The CDR3, as DNA: TGTGCCAGCAGTGAAGAATGGCGGGGGGGCCGGGAGACCCAGTACTTC.

This clone was seen only once. The chain couples TRBV11-2 to TRBJ1-2; 7 positions agree with TRBD1. The CDR3 has 12 residues. Germline assignment: CDR1 SGHAT and CDR2 FQNNGV. With V trimmed by 5 bases and J by 9 bases, 6 bases remained unmatched. The CDR3 region is CASSQADRSYTF. The CDR3 DNA reads as TGTGCCAGCAGCCAAGCGGACAGGAGCTACACCTTC.

The chain recombines TRBV6-4 with TRBJ2-1, with a weak D call TRBD2 (7 bases). Germline assignment: CDR1 MRHNA and CDR2 SNTAGT. The V gene lost 4 bases and the J gene lost 7 bases, with 26 bases spanning the gap. CDR3 length: 18 residues. CDR3 amino acids: CASSAPRPGGPVKNEQFF. CDR3 coding DNA: TGTGCCAGCAGTGCCCCACGACCCGGGGGGCCAGTGAAAAATGAGCAGTTCTTC.

The chain employs TRBV5-1 and TRBJ2-7, with D tentatively TRBD1 or TRBD2 (5 bases each). V lost 4 bases to trimming and J lost 5 bases, with 16 bases between them. The CDR3 is 14 residues long. CDR1 and CDR2 (germline): SGHRS, YFSETQ. CDR3 amino acids: CASSQGTRGDEQYF. As DNA, the CDR3 is TGCGCCAGCAGCCAGGGAACCCGGGGAGACGAGCAGTACTTC.

V and J are TRBV4-2 and TRBJ1-1; D perhaps matches TRBD1 (6 bases). Germline lookup yields CDR1 LGHNA and CDR2 YNFKEQ. The CDR3 has 15 residues. Deletions cut 1 base from V and 4 bases from J, with 13 bases between. The CDR3 DNA follows: TGTGCCAGCAGCCAAGTATTTGGGGGCCGCACTGAAGCTTTCTTT. As protein: CASSQVFGGRTEAFF.

The table lists this clone with a count of one. The V and J genes are TRBV19 and TRBJ1-1; perhaps TRBD1 as D (6 bases). V dropped 8 bases and J dropped 2 bases, with 15 bases sitting between them. CDR1 and CDR2 (germline): LNHDA, SQIVND (reference sequence). This CDR3 has 14 amino acids. The CDR3 region has the DNA TGTGCCAGTGGTCCAGGGGCGAGAAACACTGAAGCTTTCTTT. Protein sequence: CASGPGARNTEAFF.

In its sample, this clone was seen a few times. The chain uses TRBV11-1 and TRBJ2-5; 8 nucleotides align to TRBD2. The CDR3 consists of 14 residues. Trimming removed 3 bases from V and 4 bases from J; junction bases left unmatched: 4. Germline V gene sequence: CDR1 SGHAT, CDR2 FQDESV (reference sequence). CDR3: CASSFNRGGETQYF. The CDR3 DNA is TGTGCCAGCAGCTTCAACCGGGGGGGAGAGACCCAGTACTTC. The whole variable domain, remainder taken from reference TRBV11-1 and TRBJ2-5, is EAEVAQSPRYKITEKSQAVAFWCDPISGHATLYWYRQILGQGPELLVQFQDESVVDDSQLPKDRFSAERLKGVDSTLKIQPAELGDSAMYLCASSFNRGGETQYFGPGTRLLVL.

Concerning this clone: At one end the junction does not follow the germline gene, possibly because of a read error. The chain joins TRBV7-2 to TRBJ1-4; D not certain. The CDR3 is 15 amino acids. Germline lookup yields CDR1 SGHTA and CDR2 FQGNSA. The CDR3 region has the DNA TGTGCCAGCAGCCCCCCAACCCCTGTGAATGGAAAACTGTTTTTT. Protein product: CASSPPTPVNGKLFF.

The count of this clone is one. This chain uses TRBV7-6 with TRBJ2-1; 8 bases fit TRBD1. This CDR3 has 16 residues. V was clipped by 2 bases and J by 0 bases; unmatched bases: 3. CDR1 is SGHVS and CDR2 is FNYEAQ in the germline V gene. For the CDR3, the DNA is TGTGCCAGCAGCTTAACAGGGGGTATCTCCTACAATGAGCAGTTCTTC. Amino acids: CASSLTGGISYNEQFF.

This clone appeared a few times. The sample has other DNA sequences that encode this CDR3 too. This chain uses TRBV18 with TRBJ1-2, with 7 bases that match TRBD1. Germline-derived CDR1 and CDR2 are KGHSH and LQKENI. V gave up 6 bases and J gave up 3 bases; unmatched junction bases: 7. The CDR3 is made up of 14 amino acids. The CDR3 region is CASSPTGQDYGYTF. CDR3 bases: TGTGCCAGCTCCCCCACCGGACAGGACTATGGCTACACCTTC. Full variable domain (rest looked up from reference TRBV18 and TRBJ1-2): NAGVMQNPRHLVRRRGQEARLRCSPMKGHSHVYWYRQLPEEGLKFMVYLQKENIIDESGMPKERFSAEFPKEGPSILRIQQVVRGDSAAYFCASSPTGQDYGYTFGSGTRLTVV.

A word on this clone: At one end, the junction sequence differs from germline, possibly due to a read error. The chain recombines TRBV15 with TRBJ2-1, with D uncertain. Germline lookup yields CDR1 LNHNV and CDR2 YYDKDF (reference sequence). This CDR3 spans 13 amino acids. The CDR3 region has the DNA TGTGCCACCAGCAGAGATTACCAACCAATGAACGTCTTC. Translating gives CATSRDYQPMNVF.

The chain links TRBV5-4 to TRBJ1-3; a possible D gene is TRBD1 (5 bases). Between the trimmed V and J ends, which lost 4 bases and 7 bases, there was a span of 15 bases. The length of the CDR3 is 14 residues. Germline lookup yields CDR1 SGHNT and CDR2 YYREEE (reference sequence). The CDR3 region is CASSPGGVGNTIYF. CDR3 nucleotides: TGTGCCAGCAGCCCGGGGGGGGTAGGGAACACCATATATTTT.

The CDR3 DNA sequence: TGCAGTGCCATCAACTTGGGAGCTTTCTTT. It encodes CSAINLGAFF. The chain has TRBV20-1 and TRBJ1-1; unclear D gene. V lost 6 bases, J lost 10 bases, and 12 bases lay in between. Germline V gene lookup returns CDR1 DFQATT and CDR2 SNEGSKA (reference sequence). This CDR3 has 10 amino acids.

The chain combines TRBV4-2 with TRBJ2-5; 9 nucleotides agree with TRBD1. The CDR3 is made up of 16 amino acids. V was pared by 6 bases and J by 4 bases, with 12 bases of the junction left unmatched. CDR1 is LGHNA and CDR2 is YNFKEQ in the germline V gene. CDR3 in DNA: TGTGCCAGCAGTCCAGGACAGGGGAGTGTGCGAGAGACCCAGTACTTC. Its translation is CASSPGQGSVRETQYF.

The chain couples TRBV11-2 to TRBJ2-1; 8 nucleotides align to TRBD1. The CDR3 sequence is 13 residues long. Germline CDR1 and CDR2: SGHAT and FQNNGV. Trimming removed 3 bases from V and 7 bases from J; junction bases left unmatched: 2. The DNA for the CDR3 is TGTGCCAGCAGCTTTCAGGGGGCGAATGAGCAGTTCTTC. Its protein product is CASSFQGANEQFF.

The rearrangement joins TRBV30 to TRBJ2-2; maybe TRBD1 (6 bases). The CDR3 length is 13 residues. The germline CDR1 and CDR2 sequences are GTSNPN and SVGIG (reference sequence). Trimming took 5 bases from V and 7 from J, leaving 14 bases between them. The CDR3 protein is CAWSLQGSGELFF. The CDR3 DNA reads as TGTGCCTGGTCATTACAGGGTAGCGGGGAGCTGTTTTTT.

The V and J genes are TRBV9 and TRBJ2-5; D not certain. CDR1 is SGDLS, CDR2 YYNGEE, per germline. The CDR3 consists of 17 residues. Trimming cost V 0 bases and J 4 bases, with 19 bases left between them. The CDR3 protein is CASSVAISFDDRETQYF. CDR3 coding DNA: TGTGCCAGCAGCGTAGCTATATCCTTTGACGACCGAGAGACCCAGTACTTC.

The chain couples TRBV25-1 to TRBJ2-3; 11 positions match TRBD2. The CDR3 contains 15 residues. With V trimmed by 3 bases and J by 4 bases, 3 bases remained unmatched. Germline loops: CDR1 MGHDK, CDR2 SYGVNS. The CDR3 sequence is CASSELAGGSDTQYF. In DNA form, the CDR3 reads TGTGCCAGCAGTGAGCTAGCGGGGGGATCAGATACGCAGTATTTT.

The chain carries TRBV11-1 and TRBJ2-5, with 12 positions matching TRBD2. The CDR3 covers 15 residues. Germline CDR1 SGHAT, CDR2 FQDESV (reference sequence). V shed 3 bases, J shed 4 bases, and the junction held 3 bases outside the gene matches. The CDR3 is CASSLTSGGGETQYF. Written as DNA, the CDR3 is TGTGCCAGCAGCTTGACTAGCGGGGGAGGAGAGACCCAGTACTTC.

The CDR3 nucleotides read TGTGCCAGCAGGGGGGGACAGGGAGCCGGGGAGCTGTTTTTT. Translating it yields CASRGGQGAGELFF. V and J are TRBV11-2 and TRBJ2-2; TRBD1 agrees at 9 bases. The germline V gene has CDR1 SGHAT and CDR2 FQNNGV. V was clipped by 6 bases and J by 6 bases; unmatched bases: 5. The CDR3 covers 14 residues.

This clone appeared a single time. The chain employs TRBV7-9 and TRBJ1-4; D might be TRBD1 (6 bases). The length of the CDR3 is 15 residues. Germline V gene lookup returns CDR1 SEHNR and CDR2 FQNEAQ (reference sequence). V lost 1 base, J lost 7 bases, and 13 bases lay in between. As DNA, the CDR3 is TGTGCCAGCAGCTTAGGCGGGGGGCTCGCTGAAAAACTGTTTTTT. The encoded protein is CASSLGGGLAEKLFF.

The V call is TRBV7-9, the J call TRBJ1-1; the match to TRBD1 covers 12 bases. CDR3 size: 17 residues. Losses at the gene ends were 5 bases for V and 3 bases for J; bases not matched to a gene: 10. Germline lookup yields CDR1 SEHNR and CDR2 FQNEAQ (reference sequence). The CDR3 loop reads CASSGGQGARVDTEAFF. CDR3 nucleotide sequence: TGTGCCAGCAGCGGGGGACAGGGGGCGAGAGTGGACACTGAAGCTTTCTTT.